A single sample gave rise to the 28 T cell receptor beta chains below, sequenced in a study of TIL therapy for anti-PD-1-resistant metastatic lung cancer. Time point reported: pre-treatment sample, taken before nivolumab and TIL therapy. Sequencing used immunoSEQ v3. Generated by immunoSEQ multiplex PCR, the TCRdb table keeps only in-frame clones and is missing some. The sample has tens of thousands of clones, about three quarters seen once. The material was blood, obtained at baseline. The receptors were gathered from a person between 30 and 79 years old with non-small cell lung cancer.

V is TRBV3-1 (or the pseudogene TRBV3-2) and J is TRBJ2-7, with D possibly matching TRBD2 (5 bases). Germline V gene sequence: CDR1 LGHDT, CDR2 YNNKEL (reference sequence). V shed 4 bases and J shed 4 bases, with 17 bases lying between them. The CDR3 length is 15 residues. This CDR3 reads CASSPSPERKYEQYF. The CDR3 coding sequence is TGTGCCAGCAGCCCCTCTCCCGAGCGGAAATACGAGCAGTACTTC.

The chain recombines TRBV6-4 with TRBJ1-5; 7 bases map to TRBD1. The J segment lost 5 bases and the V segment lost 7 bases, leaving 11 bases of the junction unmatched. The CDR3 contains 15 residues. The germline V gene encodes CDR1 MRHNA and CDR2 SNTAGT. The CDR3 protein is CASKGETGKHQPQHF. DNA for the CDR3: TGTGCCAGCAAAGGGGAGACAGGGAAACATCAGCCCCAGCATTTT.

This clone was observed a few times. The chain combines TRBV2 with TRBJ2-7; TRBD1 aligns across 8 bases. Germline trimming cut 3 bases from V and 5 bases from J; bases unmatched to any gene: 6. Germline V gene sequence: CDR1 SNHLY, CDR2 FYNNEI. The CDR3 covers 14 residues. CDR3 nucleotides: TGTGCCAGCAGTGAGGACAGGGCAACGAACGAGCAGTACTTC. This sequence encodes CASSEDRATNEQYF.

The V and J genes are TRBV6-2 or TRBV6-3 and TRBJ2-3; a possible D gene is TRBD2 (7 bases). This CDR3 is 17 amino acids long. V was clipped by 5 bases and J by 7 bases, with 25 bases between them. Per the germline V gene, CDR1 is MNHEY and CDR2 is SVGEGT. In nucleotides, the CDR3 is TGTGCCAGCAGTCCCCTCGGCCGGGGGGCCGTTGTAAATACGCAGTATTTT. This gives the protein CASSPLGRGAVVNTQYF.

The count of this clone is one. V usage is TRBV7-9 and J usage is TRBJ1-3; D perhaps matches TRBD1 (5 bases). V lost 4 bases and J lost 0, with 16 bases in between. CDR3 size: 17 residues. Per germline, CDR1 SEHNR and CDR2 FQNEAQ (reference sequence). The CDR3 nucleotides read TGTGCCAGCAGCTCCTACGGTAGGGACTACTCTGGAAACACCATATATTTT. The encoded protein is CASSSYGRDYSGNTIYF.

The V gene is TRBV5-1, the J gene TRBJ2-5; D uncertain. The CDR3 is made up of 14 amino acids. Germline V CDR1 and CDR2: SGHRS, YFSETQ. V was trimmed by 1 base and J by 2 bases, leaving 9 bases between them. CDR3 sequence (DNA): TGCGCCAGCAGCTTGACGCACAGTCAAGAGACCCAGTACTTC. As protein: CASSLTHSQETQYF.

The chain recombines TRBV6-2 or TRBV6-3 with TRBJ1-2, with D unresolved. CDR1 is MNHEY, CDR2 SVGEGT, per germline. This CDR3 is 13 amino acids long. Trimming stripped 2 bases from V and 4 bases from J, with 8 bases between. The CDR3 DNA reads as TGTGCCAGCAGTTACCAAGCAGTCTATGGCTACACCTTC. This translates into CASSYQAVYGYTF.

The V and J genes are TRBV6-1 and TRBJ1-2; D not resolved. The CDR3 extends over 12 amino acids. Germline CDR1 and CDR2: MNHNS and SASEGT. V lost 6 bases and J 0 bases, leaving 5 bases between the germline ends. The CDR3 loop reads CASSTSNYGYTF. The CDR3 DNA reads TGTGCCAGCAGCACATCTAACTATGGCTACACCTTC.

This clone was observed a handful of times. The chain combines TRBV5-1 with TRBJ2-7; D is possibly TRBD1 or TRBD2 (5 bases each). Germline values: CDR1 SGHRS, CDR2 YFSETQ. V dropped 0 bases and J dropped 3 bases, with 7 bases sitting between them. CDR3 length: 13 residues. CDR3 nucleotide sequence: TGCGCCAGCAGCTTGGGGGGGAACTACGAGCAGTACGTC. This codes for CASSLGGNYEQYV.

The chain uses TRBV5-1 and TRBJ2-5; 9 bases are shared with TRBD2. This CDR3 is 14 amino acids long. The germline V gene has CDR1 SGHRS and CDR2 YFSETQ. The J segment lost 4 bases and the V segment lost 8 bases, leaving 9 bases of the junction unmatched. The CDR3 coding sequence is TGCGCCAGTTCGGGACTAGCTCTTAGAGAGACCCAGTACTTC. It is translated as CASSGLALRETQYF.

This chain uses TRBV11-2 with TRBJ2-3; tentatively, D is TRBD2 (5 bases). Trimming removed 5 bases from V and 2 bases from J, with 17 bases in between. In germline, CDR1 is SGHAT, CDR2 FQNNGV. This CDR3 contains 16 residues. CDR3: CASSAGSSRYTDTQYF. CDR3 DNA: TGTGCCAGCAGCGCCGGCTCTAGCAGATACACAGATACGCAGTATTTT.

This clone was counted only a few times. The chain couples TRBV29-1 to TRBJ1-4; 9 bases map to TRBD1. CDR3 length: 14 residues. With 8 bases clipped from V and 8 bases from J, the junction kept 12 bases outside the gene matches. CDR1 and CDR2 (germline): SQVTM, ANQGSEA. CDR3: CSIEEGTGREKLFF. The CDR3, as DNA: TGCAGCATCGAAGAAGGGACAGGGCGAGAAAAACTGTTTTTT.

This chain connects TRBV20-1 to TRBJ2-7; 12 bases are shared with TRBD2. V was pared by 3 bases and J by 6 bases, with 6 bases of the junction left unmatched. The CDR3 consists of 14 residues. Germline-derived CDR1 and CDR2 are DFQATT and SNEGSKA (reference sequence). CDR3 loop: CSASASGGAGEQYV. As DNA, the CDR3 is TGCAGTGCTAGTGCTAGCGGGGGGGCGGGCGAGCAGTACGTC.

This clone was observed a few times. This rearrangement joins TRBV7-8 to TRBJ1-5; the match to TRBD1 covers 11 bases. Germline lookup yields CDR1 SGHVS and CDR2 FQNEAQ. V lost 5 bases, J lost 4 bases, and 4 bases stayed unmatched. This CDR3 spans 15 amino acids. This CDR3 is CASSGTGGPNQPQHF. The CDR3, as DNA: TGTGCCAGCAGCGGGACAGGGGGGCCGAATCAGCCCCAGCATTTT.

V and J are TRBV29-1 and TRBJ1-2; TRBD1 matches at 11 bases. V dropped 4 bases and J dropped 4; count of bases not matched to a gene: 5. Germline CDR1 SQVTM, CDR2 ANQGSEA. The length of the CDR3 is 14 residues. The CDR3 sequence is CSVAGQGVVYGYTF. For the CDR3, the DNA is TGCAGCGTTGCGGGACAGGGGGTGGTCTATGGCTACACCTTC.

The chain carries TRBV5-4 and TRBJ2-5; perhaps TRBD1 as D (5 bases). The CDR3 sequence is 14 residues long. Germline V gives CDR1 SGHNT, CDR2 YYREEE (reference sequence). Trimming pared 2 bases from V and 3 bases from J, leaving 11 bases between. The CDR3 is CASSFRQSKETQYF. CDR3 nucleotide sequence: TGTGCCAGCAGCTTCCGACAGTCTAAAGAGACCCAGTACTTC.

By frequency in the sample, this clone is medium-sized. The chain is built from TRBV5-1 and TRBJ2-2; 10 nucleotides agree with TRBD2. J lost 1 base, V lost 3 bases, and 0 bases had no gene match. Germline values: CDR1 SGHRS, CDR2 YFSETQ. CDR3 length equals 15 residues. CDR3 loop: CASSWTSGNTGELFF. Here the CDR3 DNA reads TGCGCCAGCAGCTGGACTAGCGGGAACACCGGGGAGCTGTTTTTT.

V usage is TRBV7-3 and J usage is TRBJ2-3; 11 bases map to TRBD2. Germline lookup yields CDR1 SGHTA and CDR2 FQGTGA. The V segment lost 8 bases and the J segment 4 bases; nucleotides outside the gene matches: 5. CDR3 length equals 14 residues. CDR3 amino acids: CASHSGGAADTQYF. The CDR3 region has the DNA TGTGCCAGCCATAGCGGGGGGGCCGCAGATACGCAGTATTTT.

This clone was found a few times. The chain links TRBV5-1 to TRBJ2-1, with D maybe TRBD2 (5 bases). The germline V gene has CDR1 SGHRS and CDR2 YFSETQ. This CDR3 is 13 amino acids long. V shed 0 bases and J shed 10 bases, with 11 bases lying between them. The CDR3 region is CASSLGRVSEQFF. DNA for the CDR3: TGCGCCAGCAGCTTGGGGCGGGTATCCGAGCAGTTCTTC.

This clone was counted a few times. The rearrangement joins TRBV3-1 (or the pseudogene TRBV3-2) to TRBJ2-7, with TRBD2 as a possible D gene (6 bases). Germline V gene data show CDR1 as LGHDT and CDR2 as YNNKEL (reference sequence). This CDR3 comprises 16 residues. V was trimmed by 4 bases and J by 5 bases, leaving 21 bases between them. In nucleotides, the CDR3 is TGTGCCAGCAGCCGATCCCGGAGGGTACCGGGGGACGAGCAGTACGTC. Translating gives CASSRSRRVPGDEQYV.

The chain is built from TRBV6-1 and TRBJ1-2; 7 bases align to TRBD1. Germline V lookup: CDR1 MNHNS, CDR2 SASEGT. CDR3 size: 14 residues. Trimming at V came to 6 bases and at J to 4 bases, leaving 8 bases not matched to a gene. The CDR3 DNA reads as TGTGCCAGCAGCCCCCTGACAGGGATCTATGGCTACACCTTC. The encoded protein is CASSPLTGIYGYTF.

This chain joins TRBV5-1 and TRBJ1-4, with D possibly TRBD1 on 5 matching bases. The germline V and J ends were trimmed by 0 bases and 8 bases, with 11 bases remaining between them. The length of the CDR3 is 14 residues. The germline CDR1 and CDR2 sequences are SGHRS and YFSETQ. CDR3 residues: CASSLAQVGEKLFF. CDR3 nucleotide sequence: TGCGCCAGCAGCTTGGCACAGGTCGGGGAAAAACTGTTTTTT.

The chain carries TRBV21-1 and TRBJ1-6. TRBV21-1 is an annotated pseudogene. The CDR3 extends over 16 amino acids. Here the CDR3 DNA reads TGTGCCAGCAGCAAAGGGTGGTCTTTTAATAATTCACCCCTCCACTTT. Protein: CASSKGWSFNNSPLHF.

CDR3 sequence: CASSVAGAEDTQYF. CDR3 DNA sequence: TGTGCCAGCAGCGTAGCCGGGGCCGAAGATACGCAGTATTTT. This rearrangement joins TRBV9 to TRBJ2-3; D might be TRBD1 or TRBD2, each matching 5 bases. CDR1 is SGDLS, CDR2 YYNGEE, per germline. Trimming removed 0 bases at V and 5 bases at J, with 10 bases between. This CDR3 is built from 14 residues.

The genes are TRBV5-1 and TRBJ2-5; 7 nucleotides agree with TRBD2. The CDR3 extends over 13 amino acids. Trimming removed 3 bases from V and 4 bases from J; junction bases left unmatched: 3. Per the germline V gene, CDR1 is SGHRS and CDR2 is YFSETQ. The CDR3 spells CASSWEGRETQYF. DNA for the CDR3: TGCGCCAGCAGCTGGGAGGGGCGAGAGACCCAGTACTTC.

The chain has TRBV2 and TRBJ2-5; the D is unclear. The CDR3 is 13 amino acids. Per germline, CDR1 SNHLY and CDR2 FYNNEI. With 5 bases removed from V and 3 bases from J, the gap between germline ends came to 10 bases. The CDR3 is CASSMIGKETQYF. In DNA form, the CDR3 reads TGTGCCAGCAGTATGATAGGGAAAGAGACCCAGTACTTC.

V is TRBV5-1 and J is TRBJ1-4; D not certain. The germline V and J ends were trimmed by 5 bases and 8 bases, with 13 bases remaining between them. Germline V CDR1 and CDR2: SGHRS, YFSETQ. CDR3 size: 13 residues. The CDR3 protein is CASRQRPGEKLFF. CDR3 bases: TGCGCCAGCAGGCAAAGACCTGGGGAAAAACTGTTTTTT. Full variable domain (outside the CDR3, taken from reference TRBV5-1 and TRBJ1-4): KAGVTQTPRYLIKTRGQQVTLSCSPISGHRSVSWYQQTPGQGLQFLFEYFSETQRNKGNFPGRFSGRQFSNSRSEMNVSTLELGDSALYLCASRQRPGEKLFFGSGTQLSVL.

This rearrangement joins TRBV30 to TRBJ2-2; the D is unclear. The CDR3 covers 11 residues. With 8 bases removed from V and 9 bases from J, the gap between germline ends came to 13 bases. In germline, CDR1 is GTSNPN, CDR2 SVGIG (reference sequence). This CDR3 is CARIQVRELFF. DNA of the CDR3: TGTGCCCGGATTCAGGTCAGGGAGCTGTTTTTT. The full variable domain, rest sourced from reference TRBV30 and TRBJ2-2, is SQTIHQWPATLVQPVGSPLSLECTVEGTSNPNLYWYRQAAGRGLQLLFYSVGIGQISSEVPQNLSASRPQDRQFILSSKKLLLSDSGFYLCARIQVRELFFGEGSRLTVL.